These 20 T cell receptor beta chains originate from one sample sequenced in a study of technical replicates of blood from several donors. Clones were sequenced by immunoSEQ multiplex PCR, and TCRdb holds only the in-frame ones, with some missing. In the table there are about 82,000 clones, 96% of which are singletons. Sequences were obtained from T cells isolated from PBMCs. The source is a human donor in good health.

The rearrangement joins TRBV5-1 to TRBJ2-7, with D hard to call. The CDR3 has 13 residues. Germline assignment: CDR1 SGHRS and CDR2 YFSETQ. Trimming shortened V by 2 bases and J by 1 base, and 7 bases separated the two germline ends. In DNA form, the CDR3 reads TGCGCCAGCAGCTTTGAGACTTCCTACGAGCAGTACTTC. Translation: CASSFETSYEQYF.

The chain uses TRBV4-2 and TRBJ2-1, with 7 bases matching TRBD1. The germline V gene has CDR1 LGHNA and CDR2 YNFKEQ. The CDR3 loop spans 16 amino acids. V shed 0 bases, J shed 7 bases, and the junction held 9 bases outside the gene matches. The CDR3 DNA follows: TGTGCCAGCAGCCAAGAGAACAGGGGTGGTCTGAATGAGCAGTTCTTC. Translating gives CASSQENRGGLNEQFF.

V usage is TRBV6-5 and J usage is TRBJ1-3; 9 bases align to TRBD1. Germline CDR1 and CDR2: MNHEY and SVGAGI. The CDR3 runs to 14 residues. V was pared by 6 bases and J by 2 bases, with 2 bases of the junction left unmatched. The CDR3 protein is CASRQGAAGNTIYF. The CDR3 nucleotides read TGTGCCAGCAGACAGGGGGCAGCTGGAAACACCATATATTTT.

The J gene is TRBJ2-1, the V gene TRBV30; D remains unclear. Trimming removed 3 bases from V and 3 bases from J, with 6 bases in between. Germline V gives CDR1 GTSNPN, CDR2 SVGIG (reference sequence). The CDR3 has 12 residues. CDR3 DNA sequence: TGTGCCTGGAGAACTCACTACAATGAGCAGTTCTTC. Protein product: CAWRTHYNEQFF.

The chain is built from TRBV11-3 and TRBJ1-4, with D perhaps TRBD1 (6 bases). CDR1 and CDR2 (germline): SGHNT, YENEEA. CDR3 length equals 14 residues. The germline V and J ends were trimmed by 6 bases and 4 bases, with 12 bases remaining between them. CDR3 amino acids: CASRPRDNNEKLFF. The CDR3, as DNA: TGTGCCAGCAGGCCCCGGGACAATAATGAAAAACTGTTTTTT.

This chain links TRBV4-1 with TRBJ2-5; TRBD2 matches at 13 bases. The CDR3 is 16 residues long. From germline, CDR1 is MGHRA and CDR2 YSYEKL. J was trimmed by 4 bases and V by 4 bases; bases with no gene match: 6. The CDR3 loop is CASSPGLAGVRETQYF. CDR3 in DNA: TGCGCCAGCAGCCCAGGACTAGCGGGAGTTAGAGAGACCCAGTACTTC.

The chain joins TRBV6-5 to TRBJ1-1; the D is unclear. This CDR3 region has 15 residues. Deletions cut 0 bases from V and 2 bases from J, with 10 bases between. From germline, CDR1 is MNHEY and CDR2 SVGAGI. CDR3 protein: CASSYSQVLNTEAFF. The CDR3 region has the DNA TGTGCCAGCAGTTACTCCCAGGTCCTCAACACTGAAGCTTTCTTT.

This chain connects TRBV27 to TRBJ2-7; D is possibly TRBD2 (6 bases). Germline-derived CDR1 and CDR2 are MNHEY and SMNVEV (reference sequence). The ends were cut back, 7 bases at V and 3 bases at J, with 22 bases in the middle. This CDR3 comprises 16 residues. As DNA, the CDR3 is TGTGCCAGCACCCGGATCGGGGGTTCAATTGTCTACGAGCAGTACTTC. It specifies CASTRIGGSIVYEQYF.

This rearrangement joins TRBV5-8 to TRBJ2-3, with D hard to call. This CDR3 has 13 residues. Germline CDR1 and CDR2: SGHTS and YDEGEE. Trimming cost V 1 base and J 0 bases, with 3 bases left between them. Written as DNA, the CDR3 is TGTGCCAGCAGCTTGATAAGCACAGATACGCAGTATTTT. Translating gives CASSLISTDTQYF.

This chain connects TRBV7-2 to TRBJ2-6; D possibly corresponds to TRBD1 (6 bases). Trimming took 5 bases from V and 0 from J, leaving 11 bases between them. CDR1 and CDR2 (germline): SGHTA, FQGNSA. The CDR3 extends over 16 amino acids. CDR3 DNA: TGTGCCAGCAGCCGGGACACGAACTCTGGGGCCAACGTCCTGACTTTC. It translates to CASSRDTNSGANVLTF.

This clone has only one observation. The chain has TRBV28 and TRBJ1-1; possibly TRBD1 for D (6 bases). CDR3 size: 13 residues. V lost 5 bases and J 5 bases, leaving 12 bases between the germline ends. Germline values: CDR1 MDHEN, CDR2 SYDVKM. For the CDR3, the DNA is TGTGCCAGCAGTATGCCAGGGGTAACTGAAGCTTTCTTT. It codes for CASSMPGVTEAFF.

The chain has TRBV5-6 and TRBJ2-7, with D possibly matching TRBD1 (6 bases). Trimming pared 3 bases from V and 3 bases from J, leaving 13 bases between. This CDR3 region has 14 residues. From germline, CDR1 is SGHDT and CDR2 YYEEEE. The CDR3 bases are TGTGCCAGCAGCTCGGCCGGACAGATCTACGAGCAGTACTTC. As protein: CASSSAGQIYEQYF.

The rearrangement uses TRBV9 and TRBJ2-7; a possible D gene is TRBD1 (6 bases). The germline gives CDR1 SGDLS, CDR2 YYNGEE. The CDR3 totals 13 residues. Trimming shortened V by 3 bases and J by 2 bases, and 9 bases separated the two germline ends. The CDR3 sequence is CASSGGQTYEQYF. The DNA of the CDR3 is TGTGCCAGCAGCGGGGGGCAGACCTACGAGCAGTACTTC.

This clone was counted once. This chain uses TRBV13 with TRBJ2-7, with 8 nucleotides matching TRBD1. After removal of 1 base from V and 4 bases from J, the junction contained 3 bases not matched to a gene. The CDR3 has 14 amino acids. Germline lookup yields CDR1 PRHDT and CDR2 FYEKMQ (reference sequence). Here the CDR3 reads CASSLADRGYEQYF. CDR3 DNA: TGTGCCAGCAGCTTAGCTGACAGGGGTTACGAGCAGTACTTC.

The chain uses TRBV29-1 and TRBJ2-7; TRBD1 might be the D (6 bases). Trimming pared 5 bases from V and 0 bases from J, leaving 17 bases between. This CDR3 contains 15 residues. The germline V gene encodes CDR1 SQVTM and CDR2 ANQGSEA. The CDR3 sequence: CSVQSRDTLSYEQYF. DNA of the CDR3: TGCAGCGTTCAGTCCCGGGACACACTCTCCTACGAGCAGTACTTC.

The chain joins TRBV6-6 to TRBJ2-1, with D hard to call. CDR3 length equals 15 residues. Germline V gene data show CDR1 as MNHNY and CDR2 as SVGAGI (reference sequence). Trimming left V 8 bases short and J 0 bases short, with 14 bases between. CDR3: CASAISAPSYNEQFF. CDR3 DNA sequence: TGTGCCAGCGCTATAAGCGCACCCTCCTACAATGAGCAGTTCTTC.

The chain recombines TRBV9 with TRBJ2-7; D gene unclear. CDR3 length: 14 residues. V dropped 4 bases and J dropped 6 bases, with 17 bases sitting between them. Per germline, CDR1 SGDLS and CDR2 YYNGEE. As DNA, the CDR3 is TGTGCCAGCAGCTCGTACAGCAGTGGGTTCGAGCAGTACTTC. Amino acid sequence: CASSSYSSGFEQYF.

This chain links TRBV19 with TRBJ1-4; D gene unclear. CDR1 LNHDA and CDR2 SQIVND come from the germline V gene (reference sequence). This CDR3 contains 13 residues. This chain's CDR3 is CATSLMTNEKLFF. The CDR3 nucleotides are TGTGCGACATCCCTGATGACTAATGAAAAACTGTTTTTT.

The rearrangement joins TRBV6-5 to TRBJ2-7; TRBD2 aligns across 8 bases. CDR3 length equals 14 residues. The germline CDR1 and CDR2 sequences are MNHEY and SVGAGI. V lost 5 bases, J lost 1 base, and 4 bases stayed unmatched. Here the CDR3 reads CASSSSGESYEQYF. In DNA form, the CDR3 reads TGTGCCAGCAGTAGTAGCGGGGAGTCCTACGAGCAGTACTTC.

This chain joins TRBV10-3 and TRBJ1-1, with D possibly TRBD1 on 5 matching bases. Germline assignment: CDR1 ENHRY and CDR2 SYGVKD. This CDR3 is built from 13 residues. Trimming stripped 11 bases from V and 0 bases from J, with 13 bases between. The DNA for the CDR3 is TGTGCCTCCGGGGGGGAAATGAACACTGAAGCTTTCTTT. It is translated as CASGGEMNTEAFF.